These 12 T cell receptor beta chains were all obtained from the same sample, sequenced in a study of CD8+ T cells in alopecia areata. Treatment specified: oral pan-JAK inhibitor, 5-10 mg twice daily. Isolated RNA was reverse transcribed into cDNA used as the sequencing template. Libraries were prepared by immunoSEQ multiplex PCR; TCRdb keeps only in-frame clonotypes and omits some of them. This table has roughly 70,000 clones, roughly 30% appearing once. The material was CD8+ T cells sorted from blood, obtained at week 4, from a patient treated with tofacitinib. The receptors were sampled from a human donor with alopecia areata.

This clone was counted only a few times. This rearrangement joins TRBV29-1 to TRBJ2-5; D might be TRBD1 or TRBD2, each matching 5 bases. The germline CDR1 and CDR2 sequences are SQVTM and ANQGSEA. The CDR3 loop spans 14 amino acids. Between the trimmed V and J ends, which lost 0 bases and 6 bases, there was a span of 14 bases. The CDR3 nucleotides read TGCAGCGTTGAAGATAGTTCAGGGAGAAAGACCCAGTACTTC. Its translation: CSVEDSSGRKTQYF.

The genes are TRBV13 and TRBJ2-3; D is undetermined. The CDR3 consists of 14 residues. Germline CDR1 is PRHDT and CDR2 is FYEKMQ (reference sequence). V dropped 0 bases and J dropped 4 bases, with 8 bases sitting between them. This CDR3 reads CASSLGGNPDTQYF. CDR3 DNA: TGTGCCAGCAGCTTAGGAGGGAACCCAGATACGCAGTATTTT.

This clone was seen more than once but under ten times. The gene calls are TRBV9 and TRBJ2-3, with 8 bases fitting TRBD2. The V gene end was trimmed by 7 bases and the J gene end by 1 base; junction bases not matched to a gene: 2. This CDR3 region has 13 residues. Germline V lookup: CDR1 SGDLS, CDR2 YYNGEE. In DNA form, the CDR3 reads TGTGCCAGCTCGACTAGCGGCACAGATACGCAGTATTTT. Translating gives CASSTSGTDTQYF. Based on the CDR3 plus reference TRBV9 and TRBJ2-3, the full variable domain is DSGVTQTPKHLITATGQRVTLRCSPRSGDLSVYWYQQSLDQGLQFLIQYYNGEERAKGNILERFSAQQFPDLHSELNLSSLELGDSALYFCASSTSGTDTQYFGPGTRLTVL.

Only a few counts were recorded for this clone. This chain joins TRBV11-2 and TRBJ2-7; a possible D gene is TRBD2 (6 bases). Germline-derived CDR1 and CDR2 are SGHAT and FQNNGV. The CDR3 has 12 residues. Trimming removed 5 bases at V and 6 bases at J, with 11 bases between. The CDR3 protein is CASSPRGSEQYF. CDR3 sequence (DNA): TGTGCCAGCAGCCCCCGGGGGAGCGAGCAGTACTTC.

This clone has just a few counts. This chain links TRBV27 with TRBJ2-7; possibly TRBD2 for D (7 bases). The CDR3 totals 13 residues. Trimming removed 3 bases from V and 5 bases from J, with 11 bases in between. Germline assignment: CDR1 MNHEY and CDR2 SMNVEV (reference sequence). The CDR3 is CASSLGGQDEQYF. The CDR3 region has the DNA TGTGCCAGCAGTTTGGGGGGGCAAGACGAGCAGTACTTC.

This clone is labeled as large. Within the sample, other DNA sequences also encode this same CDR3. V and J are TRBV9 and TRBJ2-3, with D perhaps being TRBD1 or TRBD2 (5 bases each). The CDR3 covers 14 residues. Germline CDR1 reads SGDLS; CDR2 reads YYNGEE. The ends were cut back, 0 bases at V and 0 bases at J, with 5 bases in the middle. The CDR3 reads CASSVGDSTDTQYF. CDR3 bases: TGTGCCAGCAGCGTAGGGGACAGCACAGATACGCAGTATTTT. The full variable domain, in which reference TRBV9 and TRBJ2-3 provide the parts outside the CDR3, is DSGVTQTPKHLITATGQRVTLRCSPRSGDLSVYWYQQSLDQGLQFLIQYYNGEERAKGNILERFSAQQFPDLHSELNLSSLELGDSALYFCASSVGDSTDTQYFGPGTRLTVL.

This chain joins TRBV11-2 and TRBJ2-7; D is uncertain. The germline V gene encodes CDR1 SGHAT and CDR2 FQNNGV. V lost 5 bases to trimming and J lost 9 bases, with 20 bases between them. This CDR3 has 14 residues. The CDR3 nucleotides are TGTGCCAGCAGCCCCCGTACAACGACAAATAGGCAGTACTTC. Translation: CASSPRTTTNRQYF.

This clone was seen more than once but under ten times. The genes are TRBV29-1 and TRBJ2-3; 8 nucleotides line up with TRBD1. Germline V gene sequence: CDR1 SQVTM, CDR2 ANQGSEA. V lost 7 bases to trimming and J lost 1 base; unmatched junction nucleotides: 7. The CDR3 totals 14 residues. CDR3: CSAPTGAGTDTQYF. The CDR3 DNA follows: TGCAGCGCTCCGACAGGGGCCGGCACAGATACGCAGTATTTT.

The chain carries TRBV30 and TRBJ2-6; D call uncertain. Germline V gives CDR1 GTSNPN, CDR2 SVGIG (reference sequence). This CDR3 has 14 amino acids. V was trimmed by 4 bases and J by 0 bases, leaving 7 bases between them. This CDR3 reads CAWTYGSGANVLTF. The CDR3 DNA follows: TGTGCCTGGACGTACGGCTCTGGGGCCAACGTCCTGACTTTC.

The V call is TRBV5-1, the J call TRBJ2-7, with a weak D call TRBD1 (6 bases). CDR1 is SGHRS, CDR2 YFSETQ, per germline. The CDR3 extends over 17 amino acids. The V end lost 4 bases, the J end lost 3 bases, and 23 bases lay between the germline ends. CDR3 sequence reads: CASSQQPYGTQNYEQYF. DNA for the CDR3: TGCGCCAGCAGCCAACAACCCTACGGGACACAGAACTACGAGCAGTACTTC.

The table lists this clone with a few counts. This chain uses TRBV29-1 with TRBJ1-2, with D possibly being TRBD1 (6 bases). The CDR3 totals 13 residues. Trimming took 7 bases from V and 4 from J, leaving 16 bases between them. Germline loops: CDR1 SQVTM, CDR2 ANQGSEA. CDR3 DNA: TGCAGCGCCAAAGGGGGGTCCCGCTATGGCTACACCTTC. It translates to CSAKGGSRYGYTF. Full variable domain (rest looked up from reference TRBV29-1 and TRBJ1-2): SAVISQKPSRDICQRGTSLTIQCQVDSQVTMMFWYRQQPGQSLTLIATANQGSEATYESGFVIDKFPISRPNLTFSTLTVSNMSPEDSSIYLCSAKGGSRYGYTFGSGTRLTVV.

The rearrangement links TRBV29-1 to TRBJ2-5; 8 bases line up with TRBD2. CDR3 size: 14 residues. J gave up 2 bases and V 6 bases, and 8 bases lay outside the gene matches. Germline values: CDR1 SQVTM, CDR2 ANQGSEA. CDR3 protein: CSVNRAGVQETQYF. The DNA for the CDR3 is TGCAGCGTGAACCGAGCGGGAGTTCAAGAGACCCAGTACTTC.